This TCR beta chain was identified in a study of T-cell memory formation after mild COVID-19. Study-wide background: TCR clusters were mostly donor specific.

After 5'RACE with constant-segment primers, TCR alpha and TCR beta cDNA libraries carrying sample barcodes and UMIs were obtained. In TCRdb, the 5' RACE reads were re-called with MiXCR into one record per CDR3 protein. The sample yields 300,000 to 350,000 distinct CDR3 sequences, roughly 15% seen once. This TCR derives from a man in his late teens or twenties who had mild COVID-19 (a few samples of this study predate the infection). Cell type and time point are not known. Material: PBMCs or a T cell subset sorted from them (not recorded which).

CDR3 sequence (DNA): TGTGCCAGCAGTGAATGGCCGGAAAATTATAATTCACCCCTCCACTTT. It yields the protein CASSEWPENYNSPLHF. This chain joins TRBV25-1 and TRBJ1-6; D gene uncertain. The germline gives CDR1 MGHDK, CDR2 SYGVNS. The CDR3 is 16 residues long. V lost 1 base, J lost 4 bases, and 11 bases lay in between.